A selection of T cell receptor beta chains follows, all from one sample in a study of shared clonotypes between healthy human individuals. Libraries were prepared by immunoSEQ multiplex PCR; TCRdb keeps only in-frame clonotypes and omits some of them. Altogether about 960,000 clones are present, over 60% being singletons, with the ten largest covering 1.5%. The specimen sequenced was memory CD4+ T cells sorted from blood. These receptors came from a man in his late teens or twenties in good health. Both conserved end residues are trimmed from each CDR3. Fields, in order: clone size, V gene, CDR3 protein. Not every row has a clone size; where given, it reads once, few, many or a size class.

>few|TRBV29-1
SAMDRRNTEAF
>.|TRBV29-1
SVGTGNYGYT
>.|TRBV2
ASSEAPGRNSPLH
>.|TRBV5-5
ASSLPGQGNSPLH
>.|TRBV11-2
ASSPRSYGNTEAF
>.|TRBV27
ASRGAGENTIY
>.|TRBV5-4
ASSFPGQGYYGYT
>.|TRBV27
ASSRSGGGSGYT
>once|TRBV6-1
ASSDPREGATEAF
>.|TRBV2
ASTYPRAGGFDTQY
>.|TRBV21-1
ASSKSHRTWKTQY
>.|TRBV10-3
AISESFGTESSGNTIY
>.|TRBV14
ASSQVIRSEQY
>.|TRBV7-2
ASSGSGSSYEQY
>.|TRBV30
AWLGQGSNEKLF
>.|TRBV6-6
ASSYSDRVTDTQY
>.|TRBV7-2
ASSVSGVSLGGYT
>.|TRBV7-3
ASSLKGQRLREETQY
>.|TRBV14
ASSQHISNTGELF
>few|TRBV29-1
SVDLGAQGNEQF
>.|TRBV4-3
ASSQVTGVTDTQY
>.|TRBV30
AWSFGSGNQPQH
>many|TRBV5-1
ASHSAEGDYEQY
>.|TRBV4-3
ASSQDPTGALGYT
>.|TRBV5-4
ASSSKVSSTDTQY
>.|TRBV5-4
ASSLAAGARTDTQY
>.|TRBV5-1
ASSLSGRDSNEQF
>.|TRBV7-2
ASSLSSGVYNEQF